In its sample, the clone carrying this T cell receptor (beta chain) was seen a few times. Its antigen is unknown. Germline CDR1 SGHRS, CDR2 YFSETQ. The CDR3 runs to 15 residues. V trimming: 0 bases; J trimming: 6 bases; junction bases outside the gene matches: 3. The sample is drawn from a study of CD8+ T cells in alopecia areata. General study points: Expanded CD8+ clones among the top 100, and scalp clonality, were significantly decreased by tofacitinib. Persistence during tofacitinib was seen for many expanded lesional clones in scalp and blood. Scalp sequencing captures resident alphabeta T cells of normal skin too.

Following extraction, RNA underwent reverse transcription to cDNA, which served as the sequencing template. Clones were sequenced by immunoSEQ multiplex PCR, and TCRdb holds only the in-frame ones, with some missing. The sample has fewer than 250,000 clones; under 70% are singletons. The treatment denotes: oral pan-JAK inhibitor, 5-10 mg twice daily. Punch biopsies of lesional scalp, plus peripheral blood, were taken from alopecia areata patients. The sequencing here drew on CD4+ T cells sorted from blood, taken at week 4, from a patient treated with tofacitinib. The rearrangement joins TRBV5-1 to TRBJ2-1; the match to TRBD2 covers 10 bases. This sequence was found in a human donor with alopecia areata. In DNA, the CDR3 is TGCGCCAGCAGCTTGGGACTAGCGGGCCTCAATGAGCAGTTCTTC. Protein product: CASSLGLAGLNEQFF.